A selection of T cell receptor beta chains follows, all from one sample in a study of cytomegalovirus exposure and HLA in healthy donors. Using immunoSEQ multiplex PCR, the repertoire was profiled, and TCRdb retains in-frame clones only, with some absent. The clone table shows 150,000 to 200,000 clones, with the ten largest holding about 0.8%. What was sequenced was PBMCs. The receptor source for this set is a woman aged 18-30 years in good health and CMV-seropositive. The CDR3 runs from the conserved cysteine through the conserved F or W. D genes are given only for firm matches.

j_call	d_call	v_call	cdr3_aa	cdr3_nt
TRBJ2-2	TRBD2	TRBV5-1	CASSFIAGGPGELFF	TGCGCCAGCAGCTTCATAGCGGGGGGGCCCGGGGAGCTGTTTTTT
TRBJ1-5	NA	TRBV4-1	CASSQDTGNPGQPQHF	TGCGCCAGCAGCCAAGACACCGGGAATCCTGGGCAGCCCCAGCATTTT
TRBJ2-7	NA	TRBV9	CASSVDPSSYEQYF	TGTGCCAGCAGCGTAGATCCGAGCTCCTACGAGCAGTACTTC
TRBJ1-3	NA	TRBV2	CASSAGEGNTIYF	TGTGCCAGCAGTGCGGGTGAAGGAAACACCATATATTTT
TRBJ1-2	NA	TRBV5-4	CASRRASGTPNYGYTF	TGTGCCAGCAGAAGGGCCAGCGGGACCCCTAACTATGGCTACACCTTC
TRBJ1-2	TRBD1	TRBV2	CATQGQAGGYTF	TGTGCCACCCAGGGACAGGCGGGGGGCTACACCTTC
TRBJ2-2	NA	TRBV19	CASSTTGNSGELFF	TGTGCCAGTAGTACAACAGGGAATTCCGGGGAGCTGTTTTTT
TRBJ1-2	NA	TRBV29-1	CSVRGLTGPGGYTF	TGCAGCGTGAGGGGGTTGACGGGGCCCGGAGGCTACACCTTC
TRBJ1-2	TRBD1	TRBV19	CASSTGQGSYGYTF	TGTGCTAGTAGTACCGGACAGGGAAGTTATGGCTACACCTTC
TRBJ1-4	NA	TRBV15	CATSVGGALEKLFF	TGTGCCACCAGCGTGGGGGGGGCTCTCGAAAAACTGTTTTTT
TRBJ2-1	TRBD2	TRBV5-1	CASSPSGSGVYNEQFF	TGCGCCAGCAGCCCGAGCGGGAGCGGGGTCTACAATGAGCAGTTCTTC
TRBJ2-7	NA	TRBV30	CAWTRSSYEQYF	TGTGCCTGGACTAGATCGTCCTACGAGCAGTACTTC
TRBJ2-2	NA	TRBV19	CASTVHRVGNTGELFF	TGTGCCAGTACCGTACACAGGGTCGGGAACACCGGGGAGCTGTTTTTT
TRBJ1-1	NA	TRBV20-1	CSASRGVEAFF	TGCAGTGCTAGCCGCGGAGTTGAAGCTTTCTTT
TRBJ2-3	TRBD2	TRBV5-4	CASSFGLAGNGDTQYF	TGTGCCAGCAGCTTCGGACTAGCGGGGAATGGAGATACGCAGTATTTT
TRBJ2-3	NA	TRBV5-5	CASSPLTRGGTDTQYF	TGTGCCAGCAGCCCTCTGACCCGAGGAGGCACAGATACGCAGTATTTT
TRBJ1-1	NA	TRBV4-1	CASSQDLDTEAFF	TGCGCCAGCAGCCAAGATTTAGATACTGAAGCTTTCTTT
TRBJ1-2	NA	TRBV15	CATSRDREASGYTF	TGTGCCACCAGCAGAGATCGTGAGGCCTCTGGCTACACCTTC
TRBJ1-5	NA	TRBV27	CASSLLAGGQPQHF	TGTGCCAGCAGTTTATTGGCGGGGGGTCAGCCCCAGCATTTT
TRBJ2-1	TRBD2	TRBV9	CASSVRLAGENEQFF	TGTGCCAGCAGCGTCAGACTAGCGGGAGAGAATGAGCAGTTCTTC
TRBJ1-1	NA	TRBV6-1	CASSENRAGTEAFF	TGTGCCAGCAGTGAAAACAGGGCCGGCACTGAAGCTTTCTTT
TRBJ1-1	NA	TRBV5-5	CASSLAGMNTEAFF	TGTGCCAGCAGCTTGGCAGGGATGAACACTGAAGCTTTCTTT
TRBJ2-5	TRBD1	TRBV5-1	CASSWGQKGFQETQYF	TGCGCCAGCAGCTGGGGACAGAAGGGATTCCAAGAGACCCAGTACTTC
TRBJ1-2	NA	TRBV6-1	CASSAEIQGIGYTF	TGTGCCAGCAGTGCAGAGATCCAGGGGATAGGCTACACCTTC
TRBJ2-7	TRBD2	TRBV11-2	CASSLVLAPSSYEQYF	TGTGCCAGCAGCTTAGTACTAGCGCCCAGCTCCTACGAGCAGTACTTC